Each of the 8 T cell receptor beta chains below was sequenced from the same sample in a study of cytomegalovirus exposure and HLA in healthy donors. 60 Vbeta and 13 Jbeta primers were used in PCR. Clones were sequenced by immunoSEQ multiplex PCR, and TCRdb holds only the in-frame ones, with some missing. Here the sample spans roughly 200,000 clones, around four fifths being singletons. Input material: PBMCs. Source of these receptors: a middle-aged man in good health and CMV-seronegative.

The rearrangement uses TRBV6-1 and TRBJ2-7, with 10 bases lining up with TRBD2. CDR1 is MNHNS and CDR2 is SASEGT in the germline V gene. V was pared by 1 base and J by 2 bases, with 2 bases of the junction left unmatched. CDR3 length: 15 amino acids. For the CDR3, the DNA is TGTGCCAGCAGTGAAGGCCTAGCGGGAGCCTACGAGCAGTACTTC. Its translation: CASSEGLAGAYEQYF.

The CDR3 sequence is CASSLRRTGGLNIQYF. For the CDR3, the DNA is TGTGCCAGCAGCTTACGCCGGACAGGGGGCTTGAACATTCAGTACTTC. The V gene is TRBV13, the J gene TRBJ2-4, with 11 bases aligning to TRBD1. There are 16 residues in the CDR3. The J segment lost 7 bases and the V segment lost 2 bases, leaving 7 bases of the junction unmatched. Germline CDR1 reads PRHDT; CDR2 reads FYEKMQ (reference sequence).

This clone was counted a few times. V and J are TRBV4-1 and TRBJ2-1; D perhaps matches TRBD1 (5 bases). The V and J ends lost 0 bases and 4 bases respectively, with 10 bases between them. The germline gives CDR1 MGHRA, CDR2 YSYEKL. This CDR3 comprises 15 residues. DNA for the CDR3: TGCGCCAGCAGCCAAGATGGTCAGGGATACAATGAGCAGTTCTTC. Translation: CASSQDGQGYNEQFF.

V gene TRBV7-9 combines with J gene TRBJ2-7, with 7 bases identical to TRBD1. The germline V gene has CDR1 SEHNR and CDR2 FQNEAQ (reference sequence). The CDR3 contains 14 residues. V lost 1 base and J lost 3; bases outside the gene matches: 3. CDR3 residues: CASSLEGQHYEQYF. CDR3 in DNA: TGTGCCAGCAGCTTAGAGGGACAGCACTACGAGCAGTACTTC.

V is TRBV28 and J is TRBJ1-2; the D is unclear. Germline values: CDR1 MDHEN, CDR2 SYDVKM. Trimming pared 2 bases from V and 1 base from J, leaving 5 bases between. CDR3 size: 13 residues. In DNA form, the CDR3 reads TGTGCCAGCAGTTTACCTATTAACTATGGCTACACCTTC. The encoded protein is CASSLPINYGYTF.

This rearrangement joins TRBV30 to TRBJ2-5; D is possibly TRBD1 (5 bases). With 0 bases removed from V and 7 bases from J, the gap between germline ends came to 12 bases. The CDR3 runs to 13 residues. CDR1 and CDR2 from the germline V gene are GTSNPN and SVGIG (reference sequence). CDR3 coding DNA: TGTGCCTGGAGTGTAGGGGATCAGGGGACCCAGTACTTC. It specifies CAWSVGDQGTQYF. Full variable domain (outside the CDR3, taken from reference TRBV30 and TRBJ2-5): SQTIHQWPATLVQPVGSPLSLECTVEGTSNPNLYWYRQAAGRGLQLLFYSVGIGQISSEVPQNLSASRPQDRQFILSSKKLLLSDSGFYLCAWSVGDQGTQYFGPGTRLLVL.

The V gene is TRBV28, the J gene TRBJ2-7; 11 positions match TRBD2. The CDR3 extends over 16 amino acids. With 5 bases clipped from V and 1 base from J, the junction kept 7 bases outside the gene matches. Germline CDR1 is MDHEN and CDR2 is SYDVKM. CDR3 region: CASSPIAGGPSYEQYF. The CDR3 bases are TGTGCCAGCAGTCCTATAGCGGGAGGGCCTTCCTACGAGCAGTACTTC.

The chain joins TRBV9 to TRBJ2-5; 8 nucleotides align to TRBD2. Germline V lookup: CDR1 SGDLS, CDR2 YYNGEE. V was pared by 0 bases and J by 2 bases, with 3 bases of the junction left unmatched. This CDR3 region has 15 residues. The chain's CDR3 is CASSVDRGGQETQYF. The CDR3 DNA is TGTGCCAGCAGCGTAGATCGGGGGGGGCAAGAGACCCAGTACTTC.